This entry lists 31 T cell receptor beta chains sequenced from one sample in a study of T cell responses to AZD1222 COVID-19 vaccine (dated by TCRdb to about 2021). The time point label on this specimen signifies: about 28 days (+/-7) after the second vaccine dose. The library relied on the immunoSEQ multiplex PCR assay. This immuneACCESS table, as held by TCRdb, lists in-frame sequences with V and J called but not all clones. Of the missing ones, under half trace to an unresolved V gene in checked studies; the others have no known cause. This sample holds about 150,000 clones; roughly 90% were observed only once. The ten largest clones take up roughly 3.4% of the sample. Sequencing was performed on peripheral blood, taken 28 days after the second AZD1222 dose. These TCRs come from an adult who received the AZD1222 COVID-19 vaccine.

The gene calls are TRBV28 and TRBJ2-2; no clear D gene. The V gene lost 8 bases and the J gene lost 3 bases, with 16 bases spanning the gap. From germline, CDR1 is MDHEN and CDR2 SYDVKM. The CDR3 spans 15 residues. In DNA, the CDR3 is TGTGCCAGCGCGACCCCCCAGGATTACACCGGGGAGCTGTTTTTT. Translating it yields CASATPQDYTGELFF.

Only one count was recorded for this clone. The J gene is TRBJ2-7, the V gene TRBV7-2; D is unclear. Looked up from germline, CDR1 is SGHTA and CDR2 is FQGNSA. The CDR3 consists of 16 residues. With 1 base removed from V and 5 bases from J, the gap between germline ends came to 18 bases. This chain's CDR3 is CASSLVGQVFSDEQYF. As DNA, the CDR3 is TGTGCCAGCAGCTTAGTGGGTCAGGTGTTTAGTGACGAGCAGTACTTC.

The chain combines TRBV6-4 with TRBJ1-1; 7 nucleotides match TRBD1. Germline values: CDR1 MRHNA, CDR2 SNTAGT. This CDR3 is built from 13 residues. Trimming at V came to 4 bases and at J to 10 bases, leaving 9 bases not matched to a gene. CDR3 sequence: CASSGRRGRGAFF. The CDR3 DNA follows: TGTGCCAGCAGTGGACGGAGGGGGCGAGGAGCTTTCTTT.

The gene calls are TRBV21-1 and TRBJ2-2; no DNA check was done on the table's D call, TRBD1. TRBV21-1 is an annotated pseudogene. This CDR3 has 17 residues. CDR3 bases: TGTGCCAGCAGAATTTGCACCGGGACAAAAAACACCGGGGAGCTGTTTTTT. Translated, it gives CASRICTGTKNTGELFF.

V usage is TRBV6-1 and J usage is TRBJ2-1; 7 nucleotides align to TRBD1. Germline values: CDR1 MNHNS, CDR2 SASEGT. V was clipped by 1 base and J by 5 bases; unmatched bases: 14. This CDR3 comprises 18 residues. The CDR3 sequence: CASSEDGFSWDRNNEQFF. The CDR3, as DNA: TGTGCCAGCAGTGAAGACGGATTCTCCTGGGACAGAAACAATGAGCAGTTCTTC.

This clone came up once. The genes are TRBV18 and TRBJ1-1; TRBD1 aligns across 8 bases. The V and J ends lost 5 bases and 3 bases, in that order; junction bases with no gene match: 8. Germline V gene sequence: CDR1 KGHSH, CDR2 LQKENI. This CDR3 is 15 amino acids long. The CDR3 coding sequence is TGTGCCAGCTCAGCAGGACAGGGTAGTCACACTGAAGCTTTCTTT. Amino acids: CASSAGQGSHTEAFF.

The count of this clone is one. The chain recombines TRBV19 with TRBJ1-6; no clear D. V was shortened by 6 bases and J by 7 bases, with 16 bases between the two germline ends. The CDR3 has 15 amino acids. Germline V gene data show CDR1 as LNHDA and CDR2 as SQIVND (reference sequence). The CDR3 DNA reads TGTGCCAGTAGCAATCGGGTTCGGACGAATTCACCCCTCCACTTT. It specifies CASSNRVRTNSPLHF. The complete variable domain, with remaining parts taken from reference TRBV19 and TRBJ1-6, reads DGGITQSPKYLFRKEGQNVTLSCEQNLNHDAMYWYRQDPGQGLRLIYYSQIVNDFQKGDIAEGYSVSREKKESFPLTVTSAQKNPTAFYLCASSNRVRTNSPLHFGNGTRLTVT.

This clone has just a few counts. This chain joins TRBV4-3 and TRBJ1-2; no clear D gene. The CDR3 contains 14 residues. The V gene lost 0 bases and the J gene lost 0 bases, with 5 bases spanning the gap. Germline V gives CDR1 LGHNA, CDR2 YSLEER. The CDR3 sequence: CASSQDSTNYGYTF. The DNA for the CDR3 is TGCGCCAGCAGCCAAGACAGCACTAACTATGGCTACACCTTC.

This clone was observed once. The gene calls are TRBV7-2 and TRBJ1-2, with a weak D call TRBD1 (5 bases). From germline, CDR1 is SGHTA and CDR2 FQGNSA. CDR3 size: 15 residues. The V end was cut by 1 base, the J end by 4 bases, with 13 bases between. Here the CDR3 reads CASSLGPRRGYGYTF. CDR3 nucleotide sequence: TGTGCCAGCAGCTTAGGTCCTAGGAGGGGCTATGGCTACACCTTC.

This clone was picked up one time. This rearrangement joins TRBV10-1 to TRBJ1-1, with D hard to call. V shed 2 bases and J shed 8 bases, with 21 bases lying between them. CDR1 is WNHNN and CDR2 is SYGVQD in the germline V gene (reference sequence). The CDR3 totals 16 residues. CDR3 nucleotides: TGCGCCAGCAGTGAGCCCCACCGGGCGCGGACTCCCGAAGCTTTCTTT. Translation gives CASSEPHRARTPEAFF.

The chain combines TRBV5-1 with TRBJ2-2, with D tentatively TRBD2 (7 bases). The CDR3 spans 15 residues. Trimming removed 2 bases from V and 4 bases from J, with 12 bases in between. Germline V lookup: CDR1 SGHRS, CDR2 YFSETQ. The CDR3 region has the DNA TGCGCCAGCAGCTTTGGGGGGGCAGGCACCGGGGAGCTGTTTTTT. Residues: CASSFGGAGTGELFF. The full variable domain, rest sourced from reference TRBV5-1 and TRBJ2-2, is KAGVTQTPRYLIKTRGQQVTLSCSPISGHRSVSWYQQTPGQGLQFLFEYFSETQRNKGNFPGRFSGRQFSNSRSEMNVSTLELGDSALYLCASSFGGAGTGELFFGEGSRLTVL.

The chain uses TRBV28 and TRBJ1-4; no firm D call. The length of the CDR3 is 15 residues. Germline CDR1 MDHEN, CDR2 SYDVKM. Deletions cut 5 bases from V and 5 bases from J, with 15 bases between. CDR3 region: CASSRIKEKNEKLFF. In DNA form, the CDR3 reads TGTGCCAGCAGTCGAATAAAAGAGAAAAATGAAAAACTGTTTTTT.

The rearrangement links TRBV5-4 to TRBJ1-1; D is unresolved. The CDR3 spans 15 residues. Germline assignment: CDR1 SGHNT and CDR2 YYREEE (reference sequence). The ends were cut back, 2 bases at V and 0 bases at J, with 11 bases in the middle. The CDR3 reads CASSFVTQMNTEAFF. DNA of the CDR3: TGTGCCAGCAGCTTTGTCACACAGATGAACACTGAAGCTTTCTTT.

The chain recombines TRBV9 with TRBJ2-7; D remains ambiguous. The V end was cut by 3 bases, the J end by 4 bases, with 8 bases between. This CDR3 spans 12 amino acids. Germline lookup yields CDR1 SGDLS and CDR2 YYNGEE. The CDR3 nucleotides are TGTGCCAGCAGCGATGGTGGGTACGAGCAGTACTTC. It translates to CASSDGGYEQYF.

This clone has just one count. The chain has TRBV19 and TRBJ2-2; 9 nucleotides line up with TRBD1. The CDR3 is made up of 16 amino acids. The V segment lost 3 bases and the J segment 6 bases; nucleotides outside the gene matches: 8. The germline gives CDR1 LNHDA, CDR2 SQIVND (reference sequence). CDR3 amino acids: CASSISGTGPPGELFF. The DNA for the CDR3 is TGTGCCAGTAGTATTTCAGGGACAGGGCCCCCCGGGGAGCTGTTTTTT.

The chain combines TRBV27 with TRBJ2-1, with D uncertain. V dropped 8 bases and J dropped 0 bases, with 11 bases sitting between them. The CDR3 is 14 residues long. The germline CDR1 and CDR2 sequences are MNHEY and SMNVEV (reference sequence). CDR3 protein: CASAPEISYNEQFF. In nucleotides, the CDR3 is TGTGCCAGCGCCCCGGAGATCTCCTACAATGAGCAGTTCTTC.

The chain couples TRBV7-2 to TRBJ1-2; 7 nucleotides line up with TRBD1. The CDR3 totals 14 residues. Germline V CDR1 and CDR2: SGHTA, FQGNSA. With 4 bases clipped from V and 8 bases from J, the junction kept 10 bases outside the gene matches. The CDR3 region has the DNA TGTGCCAGCAGCTCCGGACAGGTTGCGAGAGGCTACACCTTC. Amino acid sequence: CASSSGQVARGYTF.

In this sample, this clone turned up once. V gene TRBV19 combines with J gene TRBJ1-2, with 7 bases aligning to TRBD1. Trimming cost V 8 bases and J 4 bases; bases outside gene matches: 13. The CDR3 runs 15 residues. Germline lookup yields CDR1 LNHDA and CDR2 SQIVND (reference sequence). The CDR3 DNA reads as TGTGCCAGTTCAGGGGGGGCCCCATCCTTCTATGGCTACACCTTC. Translated: CASSGGAPSFYGYTF.

The V call is TRBV9, the J call TRBJ2-7; D remains unclear. Per the germline V gene, CDR1 is SGDLS and CDR2 is YYNGEE. CDR3 length: 15 amino acids. V was trimmed by 0 bases and J by 3 bases, leaving 13 bases between them. CDR3 DNA sequence: TGTGCCAGCAGCGTAGAGGGTGCGTCCCTCTACGAGCAGTACTTC. Amino acids: CASSVEGASLYEQYF.

V gene TRBV29-1 combines with J gene TRBJ2-1; 11 bases agree with TRBD2. Trimming removed 4 bases from V and 4 bases from J; junction bases left unmatched: 6. Germline V gives CDR1 SQVTM, CDR2 ANQGSEA. The CDR3 sequence is 15 residues long. The CDR3 DNA sequence: TGCAGCGTTGCGTTCCGACTAGCGGGGTACAATGAGCAGTTCTTC. Protein product: CSVAFRLAGYNEQFF.

This sequence joins TRBV10-3 and TRBJ1-1, with D hard to call. Trimming took 6 bases from V and 0 from J, leaving 14 bases between them. The CDR3 consists of 15 residues. Per germline, CDR1 ENHRY and CDR2 SYGVKD. CDR3 region: CAIRDSTGMNTEAFF. The CDR3 coding sequence is TGTGCCATCAGAGATTCCACGGGTATGAACACTGAAGCTTTCTTT.

The rearrangement links TRBV11-3 to TRBJ2-1, with 12 bases that match TRBD2. The CDR3 loop spans 18 amino acids. From germline, CDR1 is SGHNT and CDR2 YENEEA. The trim removed 5 bases at V and 2 bases at J, leaving 10 bases unmatched. The CDR3 DNA reads TGTGCCAGCAGCACCACTAGCGGGAGGTTTGATCCCTACAATGAGCAGTTCTTC. This sequence encodes CASSTTSGRFDPYNEQFF.

This rearrangement joins TRBV5-1 to TRBJ1-2; maybe TRBD1 (5 bases). The CDR3 is 15 amino acids. CDR1 SGHRS and CDR2 YFSETQ come from the germline V gene. V lost 0 bases and J lost 3, with 12 bases in between. CDR3 protein: CASSLESAGHYGYTF. In DNA form, the CDR3 reads TGCGCCAGCAGCTTGGAATCGGCAGGGCACTATGGCTACACCTTC.

The rearrangement joins TRBV7-9 to TRBJ2-4, with D possibly being TRBD2 (5 bases). Germline CDR1 is SEHNR and CDR2 is FQNEAQ (reference sequence). The CDR3 sequence is 13 residues long. The V gene lost 7 bases and the J gene lost 7 bases, with 14 bases spanning the gap. The CDR3 region has the DNA TGTGCCAGCACCAAAACGGGGTCGAACATTCAGTACTTC. It is translated as CASTKTGSNIQYF.

The chain recombines TRBV12-3 or TRBV12-4 with TRBJ1-4, with D unresolved. Trimming removed 3 bases from V and 7 bases from J, with 9 bases in between. The CDR3 is 13 residues long. DNA of the CDR3: TGTGCCAGCAGTTTTCCGGGAGTTGAAAAACTGTTTTTT. It codes for CASSFPGVEKLFF.

The chain uses TRBV4-1 and TRBJ2-5; TRBD1 aligns across 7 bases. Germline V lookup: CDR1 MGHRA, CDR2 YSYEKL. The CDR3 is made up of 14 amino acids. After removal of 4 bases from V and 0 bases from J, the junction contained 2 bases not matched to a gene. The CDR3 reads CASSPDRYQETQYF. The CDR3 coding sequence is TGCGCCAGCAGCCCGGACAGGTACCAAGAGACCCAGTACTTC.

The chain combines TRBV11-3 with TRBJ2-7, with TRBD2 matching over 9 bases. The J segment lost 4 bases and the V segment lost 3 bases, leaving 7 bases of the junction unmatched. CDR1 is SGHNT and CDR2 is YENEEA in the germline V gene. CDR3 size: 15 residues. CDR3 nucleotide sequence: TGTGCCAGCAGCTTGGTGTCTAGCGGGAAGTACGAGCAGTACTTC. This encodes CASSLVSSGKYEQYF.

The V and J genes are TRBV27 and TRBJ2-3, with TRBD2 identical over 9 bases. The CDR3 sequence is 15 residues long. Per germline, CDR1 MNHEY and CDR2 SMNVEV (reference sequence). The J segment lost 1 base and the V segment lost 5 bases, leaving 4 bases of the junction unmatched. CDR3 sequence: CASSLSGRRTDTQYF. CDR3 nucleotides: TGTGCCAGCAGTCTAAGCGGGAGGCGCACAGATACGCAGTATTTT.

This chain uses TRBV20-1 with TRBJ2-7; 8 nucleotides align to TRBD1. Losses at the gene ends were 3 bases for V and 3 bases for J; bases not matched to a gene: 7. The germline V gene encodes CDR1 DFQATT and CDR2 SNEGSKA (reference sequence). This CDR3 has 14 residues. The CDR3 here is CSASPPGGFYEQYF. CDR3 DNA sequence: TGCAGTGCTAGTCCCCCAGGGGGCTTCTACGAGCAGTACTTC.

This chain uses TRBV24-1 with TRBJ2-3; D gene ambiguous. CDR1 and CDR2 from the germline V gene are KGHDR and SFDVKD. V dropped 4 bases and J dropped 9 bases, with 16 bases sitting between them. This CDR3 contains 14 residues. The CDR3 is CATSDPLEGWTQYF. The CDR3 DNA is TGTGCCACCAGTGACCCACTCGAAGGGTGGACGCAGTATTTT.

The rearrangement uses TRBV30 and TRBJ1-2; TRBD1 is a possible D gene (5 bases). The CDR3 is 14 amino acids. Trimming cost V 4 bases and J 8 bases, with 20 bases left between them. The germline V gene has CDR1 GTSNPN and CDR2 SVGIG (reference sequence). The CDR3 region has the DNA TGTGCCTGGACAAAATCACCAGGGCCGGGCGGCTACACCTTC. Amino acid sequence: CAWTKSPGPGGYTF. The complete variable domain, with remaining parts taken from reference TRBV30 and TRBJ1-2, reads SQTIHQWPATLVQPVGSPLSLECTVEGTSNPNLYWYRQAAGRGLQLLFYSVGIGQISSEVPQNLSASRPQDRQFILSSKKLLLSDSGFYLCAWTKSPGPGGYTFGSGTRLTVV.